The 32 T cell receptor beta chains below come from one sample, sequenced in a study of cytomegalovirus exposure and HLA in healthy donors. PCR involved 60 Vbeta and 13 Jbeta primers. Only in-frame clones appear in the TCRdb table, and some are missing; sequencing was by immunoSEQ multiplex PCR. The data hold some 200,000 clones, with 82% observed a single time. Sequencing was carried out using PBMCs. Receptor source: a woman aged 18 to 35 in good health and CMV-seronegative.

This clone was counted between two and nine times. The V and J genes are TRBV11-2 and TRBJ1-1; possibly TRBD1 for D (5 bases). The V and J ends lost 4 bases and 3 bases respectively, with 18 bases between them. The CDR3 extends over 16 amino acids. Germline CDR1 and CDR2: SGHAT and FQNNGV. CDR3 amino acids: CASSYGRGRDYTEAFF. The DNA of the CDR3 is TGTGCCAGCAGCTACGGACGAGGGAGGGACTACACTGAAGCTTTCTTT.

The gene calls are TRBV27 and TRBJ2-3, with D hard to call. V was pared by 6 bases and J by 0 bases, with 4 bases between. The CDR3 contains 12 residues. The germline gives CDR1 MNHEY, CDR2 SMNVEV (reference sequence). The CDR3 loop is CASRASTDTQYF. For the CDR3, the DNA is TGTGCCAGCAGGGCTAGCACAGATACGCAGTATTTT.

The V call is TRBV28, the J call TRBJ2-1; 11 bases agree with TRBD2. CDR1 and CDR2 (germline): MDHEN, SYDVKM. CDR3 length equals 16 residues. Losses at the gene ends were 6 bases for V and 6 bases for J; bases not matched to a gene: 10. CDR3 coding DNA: TGTGCCAGCAGCCCCTTACTAGCGGGAGCGATCAATGAGCAGTTCTTC. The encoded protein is CASSPLLAGAINEQFF.

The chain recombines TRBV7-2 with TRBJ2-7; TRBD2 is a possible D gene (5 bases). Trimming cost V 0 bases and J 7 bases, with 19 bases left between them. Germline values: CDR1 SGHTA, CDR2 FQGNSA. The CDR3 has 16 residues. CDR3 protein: CASSLALTLSPGEQYF. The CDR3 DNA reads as TGTGCCAGCAGCTTAGCCCTGACCCTTTCCCCGGGGGAGCAGTACTTC.

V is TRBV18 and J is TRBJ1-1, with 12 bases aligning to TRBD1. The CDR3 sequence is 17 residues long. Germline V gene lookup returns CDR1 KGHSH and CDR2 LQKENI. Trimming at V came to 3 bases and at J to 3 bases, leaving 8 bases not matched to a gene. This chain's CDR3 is CASSPGDRGLRDTEAFF. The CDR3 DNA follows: TGTGCCAGCTCACCCGGGGACAGGGGGCTGAGGGACACTGAAGCTTTCTTT. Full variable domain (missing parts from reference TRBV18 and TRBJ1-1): NAGVMQNPRHLVRRRGQEARLRCSPMKGHSHVYWYRQLPEEGLKFMVYLQKENIIDESGMPKERFSAEFPKEGPSILRIQQVVRGDSAAYFCASSPGDRGLRDTEAFFGQGTRLTVV.

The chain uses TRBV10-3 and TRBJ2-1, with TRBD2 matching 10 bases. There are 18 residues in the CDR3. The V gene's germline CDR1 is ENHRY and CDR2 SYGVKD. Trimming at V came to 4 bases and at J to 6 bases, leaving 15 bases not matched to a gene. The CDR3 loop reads CAISGNFKKREGSNEQFF. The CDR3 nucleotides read TGTGCCATCAGTGGGAATTTTAAGAAGCGGGAGGGTTCCAATGAGCAGTTCTTC.

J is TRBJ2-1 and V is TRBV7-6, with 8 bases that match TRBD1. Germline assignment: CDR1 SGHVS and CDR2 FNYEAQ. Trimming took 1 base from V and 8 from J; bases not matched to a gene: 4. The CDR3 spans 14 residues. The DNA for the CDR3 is TGTGCCAGCAGCTTAGAACAGGGGGGTCATGAGCAGTTCTTC. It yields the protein CASSLEQGGHEQFF. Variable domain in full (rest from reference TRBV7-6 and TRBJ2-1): GAGVSQSPRYKVTKRGQDVALRCDPISGHVSLYWYRQALGQGPEFLTYFNYEAQQDKSGLPNDRFSAERPEGSISTLTIQRTEQRDSAMYRCASSLEQGGHEQFFGPGTRLTVL.

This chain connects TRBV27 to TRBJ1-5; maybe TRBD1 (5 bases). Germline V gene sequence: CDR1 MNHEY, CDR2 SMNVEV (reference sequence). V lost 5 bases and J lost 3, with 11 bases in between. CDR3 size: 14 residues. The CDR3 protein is CASSLGGVNQPQHF. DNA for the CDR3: TGTGCCAGCAGTCTGGGGGGGGTCAATCAGCCCCAGCATTTT.

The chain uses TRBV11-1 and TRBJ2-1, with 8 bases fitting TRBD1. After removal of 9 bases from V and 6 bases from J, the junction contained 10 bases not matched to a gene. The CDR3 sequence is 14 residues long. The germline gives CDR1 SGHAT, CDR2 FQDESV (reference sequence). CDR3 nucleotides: TGTGCCAGTTCGGGACAGGAAGGGTCCAATGAGCAGTTCTTC. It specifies CASSGQEGSNEQFF.

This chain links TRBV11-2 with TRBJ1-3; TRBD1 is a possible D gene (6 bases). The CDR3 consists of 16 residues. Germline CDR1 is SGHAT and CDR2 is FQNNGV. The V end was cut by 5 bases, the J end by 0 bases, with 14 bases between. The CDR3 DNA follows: TGTGCCAGCAGCAAGATCCAGGGGTTCTCTGGAAACACCATATATTTT. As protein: CASSKIQGFSGNTIYF.

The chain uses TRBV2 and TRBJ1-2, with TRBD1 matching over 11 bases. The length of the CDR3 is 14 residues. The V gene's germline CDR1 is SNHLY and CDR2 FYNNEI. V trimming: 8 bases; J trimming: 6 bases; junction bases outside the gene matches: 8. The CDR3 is CASLRDRGTDGYTF. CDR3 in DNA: TGTGCCAGCCTCCGGGACAGGGGGACGGATGGCTACACCTTC.

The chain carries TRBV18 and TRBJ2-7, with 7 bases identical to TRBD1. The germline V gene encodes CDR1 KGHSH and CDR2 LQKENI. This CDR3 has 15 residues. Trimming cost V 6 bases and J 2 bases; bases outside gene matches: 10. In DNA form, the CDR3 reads TGTGCCAGCTCTCCCGGGACAGCTGACACCTACGAGCAGTACTTC. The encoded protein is CASSPGTADTYEQYF.

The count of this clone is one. As DNA, the CDR3 is TGCGCCAGCAGCCAGGAGGGCCACAGCTCCTACGAGCAGTACTTC. Residues: CASSQEGHSSYEQYF. The chain joins TRBV4-1 to TRBJ2-7, with a tentative D call TRBD2 (6 bases). Germline loops: CDR1 MGHRA, CDR2 YSYEKL. The CDR3 is made up of 15 amino acids. Trimming pared 3 bases from V and 0 bases from J, leaving 12 bases between.

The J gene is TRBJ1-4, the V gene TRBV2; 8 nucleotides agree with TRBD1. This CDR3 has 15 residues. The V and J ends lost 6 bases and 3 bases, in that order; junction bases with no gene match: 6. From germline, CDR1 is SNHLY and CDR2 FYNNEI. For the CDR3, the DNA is TGTGCCAGCAGCGTACAGGGGGTCGCTAATGAAAAACTGTTTTTT. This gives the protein CASSVQGVANEKLFF.

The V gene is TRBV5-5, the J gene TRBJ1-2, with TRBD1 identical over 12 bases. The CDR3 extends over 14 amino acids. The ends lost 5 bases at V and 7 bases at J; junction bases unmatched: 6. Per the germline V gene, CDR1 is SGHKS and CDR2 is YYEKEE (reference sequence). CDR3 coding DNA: TGTGCCAGCAGTTCCGGGACAGGGGGCTCTGGCTACACCTTC. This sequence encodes CASSSGTGGSGYTF.

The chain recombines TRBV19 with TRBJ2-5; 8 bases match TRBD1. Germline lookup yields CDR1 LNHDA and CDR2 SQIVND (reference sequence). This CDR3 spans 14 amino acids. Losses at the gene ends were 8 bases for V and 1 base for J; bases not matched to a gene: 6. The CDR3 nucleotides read TGTGCCAGTGGCGGGACAGGTGTCCAAGAGACCCAGTACTTC. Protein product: CASGGTGVQETQYF.

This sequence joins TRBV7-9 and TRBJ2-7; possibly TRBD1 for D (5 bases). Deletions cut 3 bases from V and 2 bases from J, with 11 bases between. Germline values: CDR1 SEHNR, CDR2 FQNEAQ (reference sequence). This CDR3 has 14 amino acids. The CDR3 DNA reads TGTGCCAGCAGCTTCACAGGTGGTACCTACGAGCAGTACTTC. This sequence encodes CASSFTGGTYEQYF.

In DNA, the CDR3 is TGTGCCAGCAGTGAATGGGACAACTCCTACGAGCAGTACTTC. Protein sequence: CASSEWDNSYEQYF. This chain joins TRBV6-1 and TRBJ2-7; possible D gene TRBD1, 6 bases. Per germline, CDR1 MNHNS and CDR2 SASEGT. Trimming stripped 2 bases from V and 0 bases from J, with 8 bases between. The CDR3 runs 14 residues.

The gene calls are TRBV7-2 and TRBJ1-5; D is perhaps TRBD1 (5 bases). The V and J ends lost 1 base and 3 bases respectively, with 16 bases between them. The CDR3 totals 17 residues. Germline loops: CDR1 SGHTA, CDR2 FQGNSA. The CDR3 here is CASSLVPVGQNNQPQHF. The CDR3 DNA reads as TGTGCCAGCAGCTTAGTTCCTGTGGGGCAGAACAATCAGCCCCAGCATTTT.

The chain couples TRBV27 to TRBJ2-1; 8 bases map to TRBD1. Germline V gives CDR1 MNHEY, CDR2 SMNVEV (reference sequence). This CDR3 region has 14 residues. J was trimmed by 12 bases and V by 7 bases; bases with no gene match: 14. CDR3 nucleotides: TGTGCCAGCACCCCCGGGACAGGTTTCGCTTGGCAGTTCTTC. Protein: CASTPGTGFAWQFF.

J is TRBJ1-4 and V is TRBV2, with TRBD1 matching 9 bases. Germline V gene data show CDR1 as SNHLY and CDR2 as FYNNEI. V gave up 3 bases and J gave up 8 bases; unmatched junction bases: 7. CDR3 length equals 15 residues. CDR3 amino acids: CASSDPTGGLEKLFF. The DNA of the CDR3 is TGTGCCAGCAGTGACCCCACAGGGGGCTTGGAAAAACTGTTTTTT.

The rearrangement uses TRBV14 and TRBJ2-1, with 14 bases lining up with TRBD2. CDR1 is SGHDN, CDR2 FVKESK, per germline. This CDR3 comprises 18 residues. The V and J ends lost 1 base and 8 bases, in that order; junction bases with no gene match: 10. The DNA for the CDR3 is TGTGCCAGCAGCCAAGCGTCGAAGGGACTAGCGGGAGTGGATGAGCAGTTCTTC. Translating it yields CASSQASKGLAGVDEQFF.

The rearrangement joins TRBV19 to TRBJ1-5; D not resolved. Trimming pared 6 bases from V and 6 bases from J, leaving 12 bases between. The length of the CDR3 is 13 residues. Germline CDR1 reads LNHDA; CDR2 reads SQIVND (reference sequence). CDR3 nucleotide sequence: TGTGCCAGTAGCATAACTAGGGTTCAGCCCCAGCATTTT. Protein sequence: CASSITRVQPQHF.

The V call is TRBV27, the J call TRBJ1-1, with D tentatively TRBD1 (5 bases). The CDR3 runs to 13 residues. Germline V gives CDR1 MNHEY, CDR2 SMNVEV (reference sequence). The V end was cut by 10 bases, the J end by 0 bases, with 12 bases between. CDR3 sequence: CAISDSMNTEAFF. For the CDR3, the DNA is TGTGCCATCTCAGACAGCATGAACACTGAAGCTTTCTTT.

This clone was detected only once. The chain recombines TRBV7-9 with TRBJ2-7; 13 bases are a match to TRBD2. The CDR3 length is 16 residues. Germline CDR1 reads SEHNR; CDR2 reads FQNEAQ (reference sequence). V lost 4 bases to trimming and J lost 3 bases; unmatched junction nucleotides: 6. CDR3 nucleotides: TGTGCCAGCAGCTCCACCACTAGCGGGGGGGGCTACGAGCAGTACTTC. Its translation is CASSSTTSGGGYEQYF.

The CDR3 loop is CASTPGGVGETQYF. CDR3 nucleotides: TGCGCCAGCACCCCGGGGGGGGTGGGAGAGACCCAGTACTTC. The chain employs TRBV5-1 and TRBJ2-5, with TRBD2 identical over 8 bases. V lost 6 bases to trimming and J lost 4 bases; unmatched junction nucleotides: 8. CDR3 size: 14 residues. CDR1 is SGHRS, CDR2 YFSETQ, per germline. The full variable domain, its missing parts supplied by reference TRBV5-1 and TRBJ2-5, is KAGVTQTPRYLIKTRGQQVTLSCSPISGHRSVSWYQQTPGQGLQFLFEYFSETQRNKGNFPGRFSGRQFSNSRSEMNVSTLELGDSALYLCASTPGGVGETQYFGPGTRLLVL.

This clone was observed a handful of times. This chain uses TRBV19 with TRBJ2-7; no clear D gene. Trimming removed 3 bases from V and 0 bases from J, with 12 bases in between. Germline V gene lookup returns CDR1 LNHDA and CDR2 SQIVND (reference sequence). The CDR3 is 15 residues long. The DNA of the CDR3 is TGTGCCAGTAGTATGGCGGCTCGGAGCTCCTACGAGCAGTACTTC. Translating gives CASSMAARSSYEQYF.

For the CDR3, the DNA is TGTGCCAGCAGCCCGGGGACAGCTCCTCAAGAGACCCAGTACTTC. It translates to CASSPGTAPQETQYF. The chain links TRBV11-3 to TRBJ2-5; 7 bases match TRBD1. Trimming at V came to 5 bases and at J to 2 bases, leaving 8 bases not matched to a gene. This CDR3 comprises 15 residues. The germline V gene encodes CDR1 SGHNT and CDR2 YENEEA.

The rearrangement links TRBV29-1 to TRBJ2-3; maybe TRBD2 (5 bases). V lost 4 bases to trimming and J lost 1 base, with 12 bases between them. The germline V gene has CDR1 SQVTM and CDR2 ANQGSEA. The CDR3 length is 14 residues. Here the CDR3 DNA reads TGCAGCGTTGGTCGAGGAGGTGGCACAGATACGCAGTATTTT. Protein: CSVGRGGGTDTQYF.

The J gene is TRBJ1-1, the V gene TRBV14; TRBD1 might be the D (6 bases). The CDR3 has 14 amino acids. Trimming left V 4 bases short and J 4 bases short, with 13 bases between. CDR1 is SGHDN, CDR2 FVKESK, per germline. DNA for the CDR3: TGTGCCAGCAGCCCTGAGGGGGTAGTCACTGAAGCTTTCTTT. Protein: CASSPEGVVTEAFF.

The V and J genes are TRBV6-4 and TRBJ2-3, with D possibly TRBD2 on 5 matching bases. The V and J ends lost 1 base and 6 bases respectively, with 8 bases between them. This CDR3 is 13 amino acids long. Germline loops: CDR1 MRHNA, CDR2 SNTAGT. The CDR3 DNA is TGTGCCAGCAGTGACTGGACTTCCGATACGCAGTATTTT. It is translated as CASSDWTSDTQYF.

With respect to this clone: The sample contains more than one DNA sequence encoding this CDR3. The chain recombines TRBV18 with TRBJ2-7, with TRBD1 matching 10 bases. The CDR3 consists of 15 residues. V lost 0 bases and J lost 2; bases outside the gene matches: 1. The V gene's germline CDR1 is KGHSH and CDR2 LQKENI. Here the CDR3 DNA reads TGTGCCAGCTCACCACCAGGACAGGGGGCCTACGAGCAGTACTTC. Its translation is CASSPPGQGAYEQYF.